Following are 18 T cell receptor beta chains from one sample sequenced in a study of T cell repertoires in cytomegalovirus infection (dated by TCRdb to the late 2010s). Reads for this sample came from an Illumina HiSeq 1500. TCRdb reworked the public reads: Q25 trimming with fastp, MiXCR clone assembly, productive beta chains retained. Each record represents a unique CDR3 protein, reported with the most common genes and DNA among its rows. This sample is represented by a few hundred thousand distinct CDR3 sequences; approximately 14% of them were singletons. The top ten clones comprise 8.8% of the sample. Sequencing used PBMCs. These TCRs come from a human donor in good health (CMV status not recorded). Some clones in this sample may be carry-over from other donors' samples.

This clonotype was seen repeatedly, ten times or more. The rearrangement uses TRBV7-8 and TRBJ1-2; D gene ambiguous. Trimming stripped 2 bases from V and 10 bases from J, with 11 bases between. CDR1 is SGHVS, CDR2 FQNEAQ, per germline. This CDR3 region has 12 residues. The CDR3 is CASSLQRMDYTF. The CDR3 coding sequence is TGTGCCAGCAGCTTACAGCGTATGGACTACACCTTC.

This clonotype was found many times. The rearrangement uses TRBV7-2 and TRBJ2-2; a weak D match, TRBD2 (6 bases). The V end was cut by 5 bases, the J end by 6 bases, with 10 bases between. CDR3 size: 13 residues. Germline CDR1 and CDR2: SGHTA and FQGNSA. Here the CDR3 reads CASSVREAGELFF. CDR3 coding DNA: TGTGCCAGCAGCGTAAGGGAGGCCGGGGAGCTGTTTTTT.

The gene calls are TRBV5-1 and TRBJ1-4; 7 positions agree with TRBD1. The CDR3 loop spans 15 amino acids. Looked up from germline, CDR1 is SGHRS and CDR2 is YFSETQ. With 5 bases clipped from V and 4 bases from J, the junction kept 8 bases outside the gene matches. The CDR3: CASSSTGTHNEKLFF. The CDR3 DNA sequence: TGCGCCAGCAGTTCGACAGGGACTCATAATGAAAAACTGTTTTTT.

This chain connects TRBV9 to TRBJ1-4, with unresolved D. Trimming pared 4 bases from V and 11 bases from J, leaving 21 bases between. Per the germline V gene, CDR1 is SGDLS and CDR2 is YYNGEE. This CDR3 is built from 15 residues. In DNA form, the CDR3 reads TGTGCCAGCAGCCCTGATGCCAGAATTAATGCGAAACTGTTTTTT. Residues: CASSPDARINAKLFF. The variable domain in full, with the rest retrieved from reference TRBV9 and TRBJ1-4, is DSGVTQTPKHLITATGQRVTLRCSPRSGDLSVYWYQQSLDQGLQFLIQYYNGEERAKGNILERFSAQQFPDLHSELNLSSLELGDSALYFCASSPDARINAKLFFGSGTQLSVL.

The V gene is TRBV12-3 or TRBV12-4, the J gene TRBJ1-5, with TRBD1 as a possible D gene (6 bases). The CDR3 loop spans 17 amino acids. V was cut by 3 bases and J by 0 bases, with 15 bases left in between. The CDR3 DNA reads TGTGCCAGCAGTTTTACCGGGACACCAGTTAGCAATCAGCCCCAGCATTTT. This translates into CASSFTGTPVSNQPQHF.

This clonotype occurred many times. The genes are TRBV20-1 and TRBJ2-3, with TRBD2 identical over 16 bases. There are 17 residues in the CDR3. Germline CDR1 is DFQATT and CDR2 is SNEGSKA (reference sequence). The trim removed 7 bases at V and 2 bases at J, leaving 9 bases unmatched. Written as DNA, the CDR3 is TGCAGTGTACCAGGGACTAGCGGGAGGGGATCCACAGATACGCAGTATTTT. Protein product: CSVPGTSGRGSTDTQYF.

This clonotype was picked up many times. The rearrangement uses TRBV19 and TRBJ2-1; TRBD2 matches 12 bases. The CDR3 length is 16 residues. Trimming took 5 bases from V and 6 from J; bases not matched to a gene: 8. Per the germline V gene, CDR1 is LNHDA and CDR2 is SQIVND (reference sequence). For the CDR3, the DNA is TGTGCCAGTAGTCCAACCCTAGCGGGAGGGAGCAATGAGCAGTTCTTC. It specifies CASSPTLAGGSNEQFF.

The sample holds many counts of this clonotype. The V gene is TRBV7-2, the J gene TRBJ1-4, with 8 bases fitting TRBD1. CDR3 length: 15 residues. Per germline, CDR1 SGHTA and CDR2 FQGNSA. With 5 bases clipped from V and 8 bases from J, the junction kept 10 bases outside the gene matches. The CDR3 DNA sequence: TGTGCCAGCAGCAGCTCCGGGACAGGTCGAGAAAAACTGTTTTTT. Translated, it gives CASSSSGTGREKLFF.

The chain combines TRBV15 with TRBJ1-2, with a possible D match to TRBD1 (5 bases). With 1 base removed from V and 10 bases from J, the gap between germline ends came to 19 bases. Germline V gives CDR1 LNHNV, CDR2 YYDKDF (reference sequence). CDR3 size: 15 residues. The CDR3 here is CATSRGGTADSDYTF. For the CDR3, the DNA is TGTGCCACCAGCAGAGGAGGGACGGCGGACTCTGACTACACCTTC.

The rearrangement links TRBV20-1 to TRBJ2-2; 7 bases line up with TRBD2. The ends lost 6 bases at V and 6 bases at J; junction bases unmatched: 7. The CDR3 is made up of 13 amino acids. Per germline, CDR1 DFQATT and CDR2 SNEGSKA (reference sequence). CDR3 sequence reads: CSADERGAGELFF. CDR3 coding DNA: TGCAGTGCGGACGAACGGGGGGCCGGGGAGCTGTTTTTT.

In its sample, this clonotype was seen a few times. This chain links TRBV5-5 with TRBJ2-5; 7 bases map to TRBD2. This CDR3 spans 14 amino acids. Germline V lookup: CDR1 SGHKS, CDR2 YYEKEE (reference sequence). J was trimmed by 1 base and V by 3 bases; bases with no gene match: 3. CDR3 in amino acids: CASSWGGGQETQYF. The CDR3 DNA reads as TGTGCCAGCAGCTGGGGGGGGGGCCAAGAGACCCAGTACTTC. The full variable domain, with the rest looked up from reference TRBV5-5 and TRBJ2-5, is DAGVTQSPTHLIKTRGQQVTLRCSPISGHKSVSWYQQVLGQGPQFIFQYYEKEERGRGNFPDRFSARQFPNYSSELNVNALLLGDSALYLCASSWGGGQETQYFGPGTRLLVL.

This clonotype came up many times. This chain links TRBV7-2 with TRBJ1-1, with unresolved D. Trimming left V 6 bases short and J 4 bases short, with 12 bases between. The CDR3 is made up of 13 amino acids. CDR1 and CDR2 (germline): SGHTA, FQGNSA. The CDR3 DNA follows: TGTGCCAGCAGGTACACGGCGAGCACTGAAGCTTTCTTT. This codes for CASRYTASTEAFF.

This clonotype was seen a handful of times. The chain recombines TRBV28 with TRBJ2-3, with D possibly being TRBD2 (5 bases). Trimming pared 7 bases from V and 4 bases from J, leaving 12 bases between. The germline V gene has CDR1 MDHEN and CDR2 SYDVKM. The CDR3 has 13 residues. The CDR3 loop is CASIGGGPDTQYF. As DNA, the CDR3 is TGTGCCAGCATCGGTGGAGGTCCAGATACGCAGTATTTT.

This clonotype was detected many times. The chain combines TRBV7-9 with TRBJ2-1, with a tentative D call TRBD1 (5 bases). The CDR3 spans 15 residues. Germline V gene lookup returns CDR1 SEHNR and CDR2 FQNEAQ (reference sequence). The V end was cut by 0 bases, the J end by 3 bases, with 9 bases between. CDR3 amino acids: CASSLAQGIYNEQFF. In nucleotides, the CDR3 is TGTGCCAGCAGCTTAGCGCAGGGTATCTACAATGAGCAGTTCTTC.

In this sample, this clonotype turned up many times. CDR3 coding DNA: TGTGCCAGTAGTATCGGCGGGAGAGGGACCGGGGAGCTGTTTTTT. Translation: CASSIGGRGTGELFF. J is TRBJ2-2 and V is TRBV19; 7 bases match TRBD2. The ends lost 3 bases at V and 5 bases at J; junction bases unmatched: 6. The germline V gene encodes CDR1 LNHDA and CDR2 SQIVND (reference sequence). The CDR3 covers 15 residues.

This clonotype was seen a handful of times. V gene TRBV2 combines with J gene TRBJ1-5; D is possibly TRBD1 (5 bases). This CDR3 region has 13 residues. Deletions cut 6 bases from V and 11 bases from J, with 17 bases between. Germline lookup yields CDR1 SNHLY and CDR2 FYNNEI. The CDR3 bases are TGTGCCAGCAGGGGCTGGGGACGGGCGTCCCAGCATTTT. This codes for CASRGWGRASQHF.

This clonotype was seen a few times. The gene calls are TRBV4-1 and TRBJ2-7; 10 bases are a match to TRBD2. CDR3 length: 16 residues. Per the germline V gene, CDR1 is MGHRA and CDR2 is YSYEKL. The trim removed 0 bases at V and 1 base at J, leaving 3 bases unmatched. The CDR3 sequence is CASSQEGSGGSYEQYF. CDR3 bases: TGCGCCAGCAGCCAAGAGGGTAGCGGGGGGTCCTACGAGCAGTACTTC.

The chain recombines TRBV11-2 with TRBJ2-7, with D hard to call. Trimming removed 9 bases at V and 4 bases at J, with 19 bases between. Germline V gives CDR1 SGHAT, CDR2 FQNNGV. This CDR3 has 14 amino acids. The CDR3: CASTALNVFYEQYF. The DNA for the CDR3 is TGTGCCAGTACAGCCTTGAATGTATTTTACGAGCAGTACTTC.